A single sample gave rise to the 23 T cell receptor beta chains below, sequenced in a study of T cell changes during pregnancy in multiple sclerosis. The method was immunoSEQ multiplex PCR; TCRdb's version includes in-frame clones alone and lacks a portion of them. This sample has approximately 65,000 clones, with 92% found just once. This material consisted of CD8+ T cells from peripheral blood mononuclear cells, taken in the third trimester of pregnancy. The receptors come from a female donor in good health, enrolled as a control in a pregnancy study.

The chain joins TRBV10-2 to TRBJ1-2; D ambiguous. Trimming pared 8 bases from V and 2 bases from J, leaving 12 bases between. This CDR3 is built from 13 residues. Germline V gene data show CDR1 as WSHSY and CDR2 as SAAADI. CDR3 in amino acids: CASGSGGNYGYTF. The CDR3 DNA is TGCGCCAGCGGGTCCGGCGGCAACTATGGCTACACCTTC.

For the CDR3, the DNA is TGTGCCAGCAGCCTCAACACCCCGAACACTGAAGCTTTCTTT. This sequence encodes CASSLNTPNTEAFF. This rearrangement joins TRBV11-2 to TRBJ1-1; unclear D gene. Per germline, CDR1 SGHAT and CDR2 FQNNGV. The CDR3 spans 14 residues. V lost 5 bases, J lost 1 base, and 11 bases lay in between.

The chain links TRBV11-2 to TRBJ1-2; 9 bases are shared with TRBD1. The V and J ends lost 5 bases and 8 bases, in that order; junction bases with no gene match: 12. The germline V gene has CDR1 SGHAT and CDR2 FQNNGV. This CDR3 comprises 15 residues. CDR3 sequence (DNA): TGTGCCAGCAGCCCCGGGACAGGGCGGTTGCGGGGCTACACCTTC. Its translation is CASSPGTGRLRGYTF. Combining the CDR3 with reference TRBV11-2 and TRBJ1-2 gives the whole variable domain EAGVAQSPRYKIIEKRQSVAFWCNPISGHATLYWYQQILGQGPKLLIQFQNNGVVDDSQLPKDRFSAERLKGVDSTLKIQPAKLEDSAVYLCASSPGTGRLRGYTFGSGTRLTVV.

The CDR3 coding sequence is TGTGCCAGCAGCTTAGGAGGACAGGGGGCTAATGGCTACACCTTC. It codes for CASSLGGQGANGYTF. V gene TRBV7-8 combines with J gene TRBJ1-2, with 11 bases identical to TRBD1. CDR3 size: 15 residues. Germline V gene data show CDR1 as SGHVS and CDR2 as FQNEAQ. Germline trimming cut 1 base from V and 6 bases from J; bases unmatched to any gene: 4. Based on the CDR3 plus reference TRBV7-8 and TRBJ1-2, the full variable domain is GAGVSQSPRYKVAKRGQDVALRCDPISGHVSLFWYQQALGQGPEFLTYFQNEAQLDKSGLPSDRFFAERPEGSVSTLKIQRTQQEDSAVYLCASSLGGQGANGYTFGSGTRLTVV.

This chain connects TRBV25-1 to TRBJ1-1; 10 bases map to TRBD1. The CDR3 spans 15 residues. Germline V gene data show CDR1 as MGHDK and CDR2 as SYGVNS. J was trimmed by 1 base and V by 8 bases; bases with no gene match: 7. CDR3 loop: CASGRDRGTNTEAFF. The CDR3 DNA is TGTGCCAGCGGCCGGGACAGGGGAACGAACACTGAAGCTTTCTTT.

The CDR3 DNA reads as TGCGCCAGCAGCCAAGAAAGTTTGCACAGGGGCTACCAAGAGACCCAGTACTTC. Residues: CASSQESLHRGYQETQYF. The chain joins TRBV4-3 to TRBJ2-5; 7 nucleotides agree with TRBD1. V trimming: 0 bases; J trimming: 0 bases; junction bases outside the gene matches: 10. Germline CDR1 and CDR2: LGHNA and YSLEER. The CDR3 covers 18 residues.

This clone appeared once. This chain links TRBV27 with TRBJ1-1; TRBD1 aligns across 7 bases. The germline V gene has CDR1 MNHEY and CDR2 SMNVEV (reference sequence). J gave up 4 bases and V 2 bases, and 4 bases lay outside the gene matches. The CDR3 is made up of 14 amino acids. CDR3 sequence (DNA): TGTGCCAGCAGTTTACAAACAGGGGTCACTGAAGCTTTCTTT. It codes for CASSLQTGVTEAFF.

This rearrangement joins TRBV9 to TRBJ2-4; tentatively, D is TRBD1 (6 bases). This CDR3 is built from 14 residues. Germline V gene sequence: CDR1 SGDLS, CDR2 YYNGEE. The germline V and J ends were trimmed by 3 bases and 12 bases, with 19 bases remaining between them. The CDR3 DNA reads TGTGCCAGCAGCGGGAGAGGGGGTTCCGATCGTCAGTACTTC. It specifies CASSGRGGSDRQYF. Filled out from reference TRBV9 and TRBJ2-4, the complete variable domain reads DSGVTQTPKHLITATGQRVTLRCSPRSGDLSVYWYQQSLDQGLQFLIQYYNGEERAKGNILERFSAQQFPDLHSELNLSSLELGDSALYFCASSGRGGSDRQYFGAGTRLSVL.

The chain recombines TRBV4-3 with TRBJ1-2; D is possibly TRBD1 (5 bases). With 0 bases removed from V and 4 bases from J, the gap between germline ends came to 15 bases. The CDR3 runs 16 residues. From germline, CDR1 is LGHNA and CDR2 YSLEER. CDR3 DNA: TGCGCCAGCAGCCAAGACCCCCGTGGGGCAGGCTATGGCTACACCTTC. It codes for CASSQDPRGAGYGYTF.

This clone was seen a handful of times. CDR3 sequence (DNA): TGTGCCAGCAGCCCCGATATACAGGGTGTGTGGAATGAGCAGTTCTTC. As protein: CASSPDIQGVWNEQFF. The chain uses TRBV7-9 and TRBJ2-1, with D possibly TRBD1 on 6 matching bases. V shed 5 bases and J shed 7 bases, with 21 bases lying between them. The V gene's germline CDR1 is SEHNR and CDR2 FQNEAQ (reference sequence). This CDR3 comprises 16 residues.

The chain carries TRBV19 and TRBJ1-1; TRBD1 might be the D (5 bases). CDR3 length equals 17 residues. Germline CDR1 LNHDA, CDR2 SQIVND (reference sequence). Deletions cut 1 base from V and 6 bases from J, with 21 bases between. The CDR3 sequence is CASSIVPPGVYFSEAFF. The CDR3 region has the DNA TGTGCCAGTAGTATAGTTCCCCCGGGGGTTTACTTCTCTGAAGCTTTCTTT.

The chain couples TRBV5-8 to TRBJ1-1, with a weak D call TRBD1 (6 bases). Germline loops: CDR1 SGHTS, CDR2 YDEGEE. Trimming removed 9 bases at V and 5 bases at J, with 17 bases between. The CDR3 extends over 13 amino acids. This CDR3 is CATRQVGKTEAFF. The CDR3 DNA is TGTGCCACCAGACAGGTAGGAAAGACTGAAGCTTTCTTT.

This chain joins TRBV19 and TRBJ2-2; 8 bases match TRBD1. The V and J ends lost 3 bases and 2 bases, in that order; junction bases with no gene match: 2. In germline, CDR1 is LNHDA, CDR2 SQIVND (reference sequence). The CDR3 has 15 amino acids. The CDR3 DNA is TGTGCCAGTAGTATCTCAGGGGGCAACACCGGGGAGCTGTTTTTT. This sequence encodes CASSISGGNTGELFF.

The chain has TRBV6-5 and TRBJ2-3; maybe TRBD2 (5 bases). Germline V lookup: CDR1 MNHEY, CDR2 SVGAGI. The CDR3 has 14 amino acids. V lost 10 bases and J lost 6, with 20 bases in between. CDR3 protein: CATRGSWEVDTQYF. CDR3 DNA sequence: TGTGCCACCCGGGGTAGCTGGGAAGTGGATACGCAGTATTTT.

The rearrangement joins TRBV5-6 to TRBJ2-3, with 7 bases aligning to TRBD1. The germline CDR1 and CDR2 sequences are SGHDT and YYEEEE. The CDR3 runs to 14 residues. V dropped 4 bases and J dropped 4; count of bases not matched to a gene: 6. Here the CDR3 DNA reads TGTGCCAGCAGCGAGGGACAGTTAGCAGATACGCAGTATTTT. Protein sequence: CASSEGQLADTQYF.

This chain uses TRBV9 with TRBJ1-2; no reliable D call. The CDR3 contains 13 residues. Looked up from germline, CDR1 is SGDLS and CDR2 is YYNGEE. Trimming pared 6 bases from V and 4 bases from J, leaving 13 bases between. The CDR3 here is CASTNRESYGYTF. The CDR3 DNA reads TGTGCCAGCACTAACAGAGAAAGCTATGGCTACACCTTC.

This chain connects TRBV5-6 to TRBJ1-5; maybe TRBD1 (5 bases). Germline V gives CDR1 SGHDT, CDR2 YYEEEE. Trimming shortened V by 4 bases and J by 7 bases, and 21 bases separated the two germline ends. The CDR3 has 16 amino acids. CDR3 loop: CASSLGHPRSSQPQHF. CDR3 in DNA: TGTGCCAGCAGCCTCGGACATCCTCGGTCATCCCAGCCCCAGCATTTT.

This chain joins TRBV19 and TRBJ1-1, with 11 bases lining up with TRBD1. The CDR3 extends over 17 amino acids. Germline V gives CDR1 LNHDA, CDR2 SQIVND (reference sequence). Trimming removed 5 bases from V and 0 bases from J; junction bases left unmatched: 8. The CDR3 is CASSVGQGEPMNTEAFF. CDR3 sequence (DNA): TGTGCCAGTAGTGTGGGACAGGGGGAACCGATGAACACTGAAGCTTTCTTT.

This sequence joins TRBV30 and TRBJ2-4; the D gene is possibly TRBD2 (5 bases). Germline assignment: CDR1 GTSNPN and CDR2 SVGIG (reference sequence). This CDR3 region has 13 residues. V lost 7 bases and J lost 7, with 17 bases in between. This chain's CDR3 is CAYRPSGENIQYF. In DNA form, the CDR3 reads TGTGCCTATCGACCGTCCGGGGAGAACATTCAGTACTTC.

This clone occurred once. The chain employs TRBV4-3 and TRBJ2-2; possibly TRBD2 for D (7 bases). The germline gives CDR1 LGHNA, CDR2 YSLEER. Trimming shortened V by 4 bases and J by 7 bases, and 16 bases separated the two germline ends. The CDR3 contains 15 residues. CDR3 coding DNA: TGCGCCAGCAGCCCTGGATCCGGGGGGCTCGGGGAGCTGTTTTTT. It yields the protein CASSPGSGGLGELFF.

V is TRBV6-6 and J is TRBJ1-2; 9 bases align to TRBD1. Germline V gene lookup returns CDR1 MNHNY and CDR2 SVGAGI (reference sequence). The V segment lost 2 bases and the J segment 7 bases; nucleotides outside the gene matches: 5. The CDR3 spans 14 residues. CDR3 DNA sequence: TGTGCCAGCAGTTACCGGGACAGGGAATCTGGCTACACCTTC. Translating it yields CASSYRDRESGYTF.

The chain combines TRBV5-6 with TRBJ2-1, with 7 bases lining up with TRBD1. The junction had 12 bases not matched to a gene; V was cut back by 0 bases and J by 6 bases. The CDR3 consists of 17 residues. Germline assignment: CDR1 SGHDT and CDR2 YYEEEE. The CDR3 region is CASSLANRGGAPNEQFF. The CDR3 DNA follows: TGTGCCAGCAGCTTGGCCAATCGAGGGGGCGCCCCCAATGAGCAGTTCTTC.

The V call is TRBV9, the J call TRBJ2-5, with 8 nucleotides matching TRBD1. With V trimmed by 2 bases and J by 5 bases, 8 bases remained unmatched. The CDR3 sequence is 15 residues long. Germline CDR1 is SGDLS and CDR2 is YYNGEE. The CDR3 sequence is CASSVDSGGLETQYF. The CDR3 coding sequence is TGTGCCAGCAGCGTCGATTCAGGGGGCCTGGAGACCCAGTACTTC. The complete variable domain, with remaining parts taken from reference TRBV9 and TRBJ2-5, reads DSGVTQTPKHLITATGQRVTLRCSPRSGDLSVYWYQQSLDQGLQFLIQYYNGEERAKGNILERFSAQQFPDLHSELNLSSLELGDSALYFCASSVDSGGLETQYFGPGTRLLVL.